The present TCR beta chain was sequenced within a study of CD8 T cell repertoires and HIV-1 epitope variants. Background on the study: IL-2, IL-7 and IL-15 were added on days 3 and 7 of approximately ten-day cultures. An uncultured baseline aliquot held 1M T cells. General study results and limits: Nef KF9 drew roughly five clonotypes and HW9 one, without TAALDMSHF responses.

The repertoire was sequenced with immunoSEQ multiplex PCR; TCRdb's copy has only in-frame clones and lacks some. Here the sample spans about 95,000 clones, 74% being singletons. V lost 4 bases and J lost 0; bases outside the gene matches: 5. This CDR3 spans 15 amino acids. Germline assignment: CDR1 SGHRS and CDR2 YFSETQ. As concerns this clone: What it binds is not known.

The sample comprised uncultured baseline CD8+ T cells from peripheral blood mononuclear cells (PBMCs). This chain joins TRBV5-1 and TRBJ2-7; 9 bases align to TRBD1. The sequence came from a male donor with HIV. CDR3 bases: TGCGCCAGCAGCAAGGACAGGGGTTTCTCCTACGAGCAGTACTTC. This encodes CASSKDRGFSYEQYF. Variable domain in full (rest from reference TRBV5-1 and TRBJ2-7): KAGVTQTPRYLIKTRGQQVTLSCSPISGHRSVSWYQQTPGQGLQFLFEYFSETQRNKGNFPGRFSGRQFSNSRSEMNVSTLELGDSALYLCASSKDRGFSYEQYFGPGTRLTVT.